The rows below give T cell receptor beta chains drawn from one sample of a study of control samples from healthy donors and cancer patients. The repertoire was sequenced with immunoSEQ multiplex PCR; TCRdb's copy has only in-frame clones and lacks some. Of tens of thousands of clones in the sample, roughly 91% were seen once. Material for sequencing was blood. All receptors come from a man aged 50 or older in good health. The CDR3 runs from the conserved cysteine through the conserved F or W. The D gene is left open where the match is weak. The size entry is marked missing in some rows and otherwise reads once, few, many or a size class.

cdr3_aa cdr3_nt d_call cdr3_length j_call v_call clone_size
CASSDPDEKLFF TGCGCCAGCAGTGACCCAGATGAAAAACTGTTTTTT NA 12 TRBJ1-4 TRBV10-2 NA
CASSVGVAGGATTQYF TGTGCCAGCAGCGTAGGCGTGGCGGGGGGGGCGACGACCCAGTACTTC TRBD2 16 TRBJ2-5 TRBV9 once
CASSPDRDRVSYGYTF TGCGCCAGCAGCCCCGACCGGGACAGGGTATCCTATGGCTACACCTTC TRBD1 16 TRBJ1-2 TRBV5-1 few
CAIGTLWNTEAFF TGTGCCATCGGGACGCTGTGGAACACTGAAGCTTTCTTT NA 13 TRBJ1-1 TRBV10-3 once
CASSLQGGSNQPQHF TGTGCCAGCAGCCTACAGGGGGGTAGCAATCAGCCCCAGCATTTT TRBD1 15 TRBJ1-5 TRBV5-5 NA
CASSSRFSPLHF TGTGCCAGCAGTTCCAGATTCTCACCCCTCCACTTT NA 12 TRBJ1-6 TRBV28 NA
CASSMGRWQANTEAFF TGTGCCAGTAGTATGGGGAGGTGGCAGGCGAACACTGAAGCTTTCTTT NA 16 TRBJ1-1 TRBV19 NA
CASSQGTSGGRVTDTQYF TGTGCCAGCAGCCAAGGGACTAGCGGGGGGCGAGTCACAGATACGCAGTATTTT TRBD2 18 TRBJ2-3 TRBV11-3 NA
CASSISRRGNSNQPQHF TGTGCCAGTAGTATTAGTCGGAGGGGGAATAGCAATCAGCCCCAGCATTTT NA 17 TRBJ1-5 TRBV19 few
CASSWDLSYEQYF TGCGCCAGCAGCTGGGACCTCTCCTACGAGCAGTACTTC NA 13 TRBJ2-7 TRBV5-1 NA
CASGKGGVNEQFF TGTGCCAGCGGGAAAGGGGGGGTCAATGAGCAGTTCTTC NA 13 TRBJ2-1 TRBV6-1 NA